This TCR beta chain is from a study of T cells in Graves' hyperthyroidism and ophthalmopathy (dated by TCRdb to about 2019). For the study in its entirety: Peripheral blood samples were taken at initial diagnosis, before any treatment was given. Once sampling was done, hyperthyroidism patients were given methimazole at a starting dose of 30 mg daily, whereas ophthalmopathy patients were given high-dose intravenous methylprednisolone. The paper describes TCR Vbeta CDR3 sequencing of around 130 peripheral blood samples, made up of 43 ophthalmopathy patients, some 80 hyperthyroidism patients and some 17 progressor patients. In addition, the study compared T-cell repertoires in thyroid tissue and in blood from about 6 Graves' hyperthyroidism patients. The approximately 100 discovery patients were randomly divided into training and test sets at a 7:3 ratio. Prospective prediction of ophthalmopathy was tested in an independent validation cohort consisting of about 20 hyperthyroidism patients and more than 15 patients who later progressed to ophthalmopathy. To identify TCR V-J signatures that set the groups apart, the researchers used a discovery cohort of about a hundred patients, made up of 40 to 45 with Graves' ophthalmopathy and some 55 with stable Graves' hyperthyroidism. Here is what the overall study found, with its caveats: A 13 V-J signature model separated ophthalmopathy from stable hyperthyroidism, with about 88% sensitivity and 81.08% specificity in cross-validation and 80%/75% in testing. In validation, progression to ophthalmopathy was predicted by the model with nearly 71% sensitivity and 72.22% specificity, a median of around 6.5 months before onset. Most expanded thyroid clonotypes (frequency above 0.001) were also detected in blood, suggesting blood repertoires may reflect thyroid immune responses. Sample size was not statistically predetermined, and investigators were not blinded to group allocation.

A note on this clonotype: This clone's antigen is unknown. Base qualities are not provided; no much larger clone lies one nucleotide away.

In the ophthalmopathy patients, disease was moderately to severely active, with a Clinical Activity Score of 3 or more, a NOSPECS grade of 4 or more, and a duration of less than 3 months. Any patient with an uncontrolled infection, another autoimmune disease, pregnancy or lactation was excluded. Diagnoses were established on the basis of clinical symptoms, serum thyroxine and TRAb, thyroid ultrasound, and orbital computed tomography. Ficoll-Paque density gradient centrifugation was used to isolate PBMCs from around 10 ml of fresh peripheral blood. Trizol reagent was used to extract total RNA, and RNA quality was then checked on an Agilent 2100 Bioanalyzer. Amplification of TCR beta CDR3 regions was carried out from RNA transcripts. The first round of RT-PCR for the TCR CDR3 was performed with the HTBI primer set and the Qiagen OneStep RT-PCR kit. A second multiplex PCR round built the libraries, followed by size selection and purification. Sequencing of the libraries was done on an Illumina HiSeq2000 using paired-end 100 bp reads. As for the original processing: Raw data were processed with SOAPnuke, discarding reads with adapters, uncalled bases, mean Phred below 15, or no exact constant-primer or identifier match. COPE v1.2.5 was used to merge the high-quality paired reads, and each unique nucleotide sequence was defined as a clonotype. MiTCR v1.1 was used to align clonotypes to the IMGT TRBV, TRBD and TRBJ reference segments. Only V-J combinations with frequency above 0.0001, covering 99% to 99.2% of repertoires, were analysed. The TCS score was defined as F50 (clonal expansion) divided by E x V (chaos), with BLOSUM62-based TCRdist calculated between CDR3 peptides within each V-J. Welch's t-statistics and random forest reduced roughly 500 V-J features to roughly 13, which were used in a naive Bayes classifier (R e1071). TCRdb applied fastp at Q25 and MiXCR to the public reads, then kept only in-frame beta chains. Identical CDR3 proteins give one entry, which carries the most common genes and DNA. TCRdb, not the authors, supplied the V and J calls. The sample yields about half a million distinct CDR3 sequences; roughly a quarter were counted once. The ten largest account for 11% of the sample.

From the cysteine through the phenylalanine, the CDR3 covers 15 amino acids. Just the 45-base CDR3 DNA is kept, in frame starting at base 1. CDR1 and CDR2 are read off the germline V gene as SGHVS and FQNEAQ. After removal of 1 base from V and 6 bases from J, the junction retains 7 bases not matched to a gene. The chain was built from TRBV7-8 and TRBJ2-7, with TRBD1 identical over 9 junction bases. The TCR was taken from a woman in her thirties with Graves' ophthalmopathy. Sequenced sample: blood. The DNA sequence is TGTGCCAGCAGCTTAGGTACCGGGACAGGGTTCGAGCAGTACTTC. Protein translation: CASSLGTGTGFEQYF. When the CDR3 is completed using the reference TRBV7-8 and TRBJ2-7 genes on either side, the full variable domain is GAGVSQSPRYKVAKRGQDVALRCDPISGHVSLFWYQQALGQGPEFLTYFQNEAQLDKSGLPSDRFFAERPEGSVSTLKIQRTQQEDSAVYLCASSLGTGTGFEQYFGPGTRLTVT.